Shown below are 2 T cell receptor beta chains from a single sample sequenced in a study of shared clonotypes between healthy human individuals. Selected positively for CCR7 and CD45RO-negative, naive CD8 cells excluded terminally differentiated effector memory CD45RA+ cells. TCRdb's copy holds only in-frame clones and misses some; the assay was immunoSEQ multiplex PCR. This sample carries 1.5 million to 2.5 million clones, roughly 95% of them seen once, and the ten largest clones take less than 1.5%. The sample taken for sequencing was naive CD8+ T cells sorted from blood. These receptors were obtained from a man between 18 and 35 years old in good health.

This clone has just one count. This CDR3 reads CASSLTSGEGYEQYF. DNA for the CDR3: TGCGCCAGCAGTCTAACTAGCGGGGAAGGTTACGAGCAGTACTTC. The chain joins TRBV4-1 to TRBJ2-7; 10 bases fit TRBD2. This CDR3 spans 15 amino acids. V trimming: 6 bases; J trimming: 4 bases; junction bases outside the gene matches: 9. Per germline, CDR1 MGHRA and CDR2 YSYEKL.

J is TRBJ2-1 and V is TRBV7-9; no clear D gene. CDR1 is SEHNR and CDR2 is FQNEAQ in the germline V gene (reference sequence). CDR3 length: 15 residues. V was clipped by 6 bases and J by 5 bases, with 17 bases between them. The DNA of the CDR3 is TGTGCCAGCAGTCCCTACTCAGGTTCAGACAATGAGCAGTTCTTC. It encodes CASSPYSGSDNEQFF.